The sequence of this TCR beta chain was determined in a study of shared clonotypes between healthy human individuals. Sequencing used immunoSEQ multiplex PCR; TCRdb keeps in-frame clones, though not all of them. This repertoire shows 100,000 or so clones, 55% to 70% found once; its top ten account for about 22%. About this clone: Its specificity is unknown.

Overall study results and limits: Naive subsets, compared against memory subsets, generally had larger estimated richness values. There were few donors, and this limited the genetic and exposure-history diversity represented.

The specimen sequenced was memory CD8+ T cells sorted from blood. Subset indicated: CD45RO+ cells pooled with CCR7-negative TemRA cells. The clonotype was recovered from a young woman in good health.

The DNA for the CDR3 is TGCAGCGTCCTTGGGGGAGGGCGGTTGAGTTCTGGGGCCAACGTCCTGACTTTC. It specifies CSVLGGGRLSSGANVLTF. The chain is built from TRBV29-1 and TRBJ2-6; 7 bases align to TRBD2. V trimming: 6 bases; J trimming: 1 base; junction bases outside the gene matches: 15. Looked up from germline, CDR1 is SQVTM and CDR2 is ANQGSEA. The CDR3 runs to 18 residues.